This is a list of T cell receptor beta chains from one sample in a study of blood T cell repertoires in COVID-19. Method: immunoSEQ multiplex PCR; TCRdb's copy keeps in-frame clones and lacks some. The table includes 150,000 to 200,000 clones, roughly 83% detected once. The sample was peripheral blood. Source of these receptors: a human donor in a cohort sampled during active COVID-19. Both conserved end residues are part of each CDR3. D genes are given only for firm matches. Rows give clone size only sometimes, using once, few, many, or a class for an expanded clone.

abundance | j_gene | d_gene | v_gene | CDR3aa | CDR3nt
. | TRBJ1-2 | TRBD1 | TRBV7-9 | CASSFGQGFWYTF | TGTGCCAGCAGCTTTGGACAGGGGTTTTGGTACACCTTC
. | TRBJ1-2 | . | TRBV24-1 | CATSDGRRESGYTF | TGTGCCACCAGTGATGGGAGGAGGGAAAGTGGCTACACCTTC
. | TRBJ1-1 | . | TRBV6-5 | CASSRGGNTEAFF | TGTGCCAGCAGTCGCGGGGGGAACACTGAAGCTTTCTTT
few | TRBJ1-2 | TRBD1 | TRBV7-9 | CASSDRGADYGYTF | TGTGCCAGCAGCGACAGGGGGGCTGACTATGGCTACACCTTC
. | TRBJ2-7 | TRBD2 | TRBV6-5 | CATRGGPSSYEQYF | TGTGCCACCCGGGGGGGCCCCAGCTCCTACGAGCAGTACTTC
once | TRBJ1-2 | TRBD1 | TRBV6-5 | CASSHTGGGYTF | TGTGCCAGCAGCCATACAGGGGGGGGCTACACCTTC
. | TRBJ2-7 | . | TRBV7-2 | CASSLEGSFGYEQYF | TGTGCCAGCAGCCTCGAAGGGAGCTTCGGCTACGAGCAGTACTTC
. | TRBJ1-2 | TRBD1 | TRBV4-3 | CASSQGQGYGYTF | TGCGCCAGCAGCCAAGGACAGGGCTATGGCTACACCTTC
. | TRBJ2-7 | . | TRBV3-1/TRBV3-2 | CASSQDAPAGVWYEQYF | TGTGCCAGCAGCCAAGACGCTCCGGCAGGGGTATGGTACGAGCAGTACTTC
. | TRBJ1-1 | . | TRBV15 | CATSRAGDPEAFF | TGTGCCACCAGCAGAGCAGGGGACCCTGAAGCTTTCTTT
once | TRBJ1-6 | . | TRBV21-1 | CASSKGPGGPLHF | TGTGCCAGCAGCAAGGGGCCGGGAGGTCCCCTCCACTTT
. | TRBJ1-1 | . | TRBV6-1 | CASSEARRGTEAFF | TGTGCCAGCAGTGAAGCGAGGCGGGGAACTGAAGCTTTCTTT
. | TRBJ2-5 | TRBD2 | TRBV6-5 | CASVLAGGFQETQYF | TGTGCCAGCGTTTTAGCGGGGGGGTTTCAAGAGACCCAGTACTTC
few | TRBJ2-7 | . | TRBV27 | CASSQTSGFEQYF | TGTGCCAGCAGCCAAACCTCGGGTTTTGAACAGTACTTC
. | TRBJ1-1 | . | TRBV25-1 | CASWGGNTEAFF | TGTGCCTCTTGGGGGGGGAACACTGAAGCTTTCTTT
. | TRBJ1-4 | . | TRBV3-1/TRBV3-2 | CASSHRDIGRQKLFF | TGTGCCAGCAGCCACCGGGACATCGGTAGGCAAAAACTGTTTTTT
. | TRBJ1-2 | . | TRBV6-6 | CASSPDRRNYGYTF | TGTGCCAGCAGTCCTGACAGACGTAACTATGGCTACACCTTC
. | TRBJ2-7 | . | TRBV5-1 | CASSRAPEGRSYEQYF | TGCGCCAGCAGCCGGGCCCCGGAGGGACGATCCTACGAGCAGTACTTC
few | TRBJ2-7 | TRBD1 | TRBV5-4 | CASREGTGSSYEQYF | TGTGCCAGCAGGGAAGGGACAGGAAGCTCCTACGAGCAGTACTTC
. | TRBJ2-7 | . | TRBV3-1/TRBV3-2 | CASSQVPGYEQYF | TGTGCCAGCAGCCAAGTGCCCGGCTACGAGCAGTACTTC
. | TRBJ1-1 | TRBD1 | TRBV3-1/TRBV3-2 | CASSRTPAGTANTEAFF | TGTGCCAGCAGCCGCACACCCGCCGGGACAGCGAACACTGAAGCTTTCTTT
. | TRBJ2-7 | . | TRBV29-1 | CSVEESPASEQYF | TGCAGCGTTGAGGAGTCGCCAGCGAGCGAGCAGTACTTC
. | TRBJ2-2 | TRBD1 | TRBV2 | CASSGQGRNTGELFF | TGTGCCAGCAGTGGACAGGGGAGGAACACCGGGGAGCTGTTTTTT
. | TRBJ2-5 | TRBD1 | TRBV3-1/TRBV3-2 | CASSPRDRNVQETQYF | TGTGCCAGCAGCCCCCGGGACAGAAACGTCCAAGAGACCCAGTACTTC
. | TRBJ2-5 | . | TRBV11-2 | CASSLVAGRRETQYF | TGTGCCAGCAGCTTAGTTGCAGGCCGACGGGAGACCCAGTACTTC
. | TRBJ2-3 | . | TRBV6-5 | CASSNRVPITDTQYF | TGTGCCAGCAGTAACCGGGTACCCATAACAGATACGCAGTATTTT
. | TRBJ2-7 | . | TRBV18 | CASSPPRAATYEQYF | TGTGCCAGCTCACCACCCAGGGCAGCTACCTACGAGCAGTACTTC
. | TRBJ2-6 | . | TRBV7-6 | CASSLGLRGALRPGANVLTF | TGTGCCAGCAGCCTAGGCTTACGGGGGGCTTTGAGACCTGGGGCCAACGTCCTGACTTTC
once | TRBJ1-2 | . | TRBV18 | CASSLTDSYGYTF | TGTGCCAGCTCACTCACGGACAGCTATGGCTACACCTTC
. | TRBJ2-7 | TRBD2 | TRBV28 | CASSLGTSGLGEQYF | TGTGCCAGCAGTTTGGGGACTAGCGGCCTAGGCGAGCAGTACTTC
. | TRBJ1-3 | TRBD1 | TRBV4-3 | CASSRTGGSTGNTIYF | TGCGCCAGCAGCCGGACAGGGGGCAGTACTGGAAACACCATATATTTT
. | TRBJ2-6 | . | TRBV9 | CASSVGGRAGANVLTF | TGTGCCAGCAGCGTGGGAGGAAGGGCTGGGGCCAACGTCCTGACTTTC
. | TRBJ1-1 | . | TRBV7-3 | CASSSTGPGREAFF | TGTGCCAGCAGCTCGACCGGGCCAGGGCGAGAAGCTTTCTTT
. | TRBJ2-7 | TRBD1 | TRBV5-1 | CASSLEGQDSYEQYF | TGCGCCAGCAGCTTGGAGGGACAGGACTCCTACGAGCAGTACTTC
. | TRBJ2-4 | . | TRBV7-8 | CASSLAGGGKLAGENIQYF | TGTGCCAGCAGCTTAGCAGGGGGGGGGAAACTAGCCGGTGAAAACATTCAGTACTTC